The source of this TCR beta chain is a study of vaccination and CD4 T cells after COVID-19. In its sample, this clonotype was seen a few times. Its antigen is undetermined. Researchers used the Oncomine TCR Beta short-read assay to sequence DNA from cultured CD4+ T cells. TCRdb re-derived calls from the PCR reads in MiXCR, one entry per CDR3 protein. The repertoire consists of 13,000 to 15,000 distinct CDR3 sequences, with around 60% occurring once and the leading ten covering 6.5% to 8%. Germline V gives CDR1 MNHEY, CDR2 SMNVEV (reference sequence). The V and J ends lost 4 bases and 5 bases, in that order; junction bases with no gene match: 8. The CDR3 runs to 16 residues. Treatment indicated: approximately 9-day PBMC culture with coronavirus spike peptide pools or control peptides (ViraFEST assay).

The chain couples TRBV27 to TRBJ2-2, with 9 positions matching TRBD2. The clonotype was recovered from a human donor who had recovered from COVID-19. Material: CD4+ T cells from blood, cultured in vitro. In DNA, the CDR3 is TGTGCCAGCAGTTCCCCGGGACTAGCTTTAACCGGGGAGCTGTTTTTT. This sequence encodes CASSSPGLALTGELFF.